The next 18 T cell receptor beta chains were all read from a single sample in a study of technical replicates of blood from a few donors. Sequencing was performed with immunoSEQ multiplex PCR; in TCRdb, only in-frame clones are kept and a portion is missing. The sample comprises 65,000 to 85,000 clones, about 96% of which are singletons, and about 0.2% rests with the top ten. The sample comprised T cells isolated from PBMCs. These receptors all stem from a human donor in good health.

This chain links TRBV6-4 with TRBJ2-7, with a possible D match to TRBD2 (6 bases). V was clipped by 8 bases and J by 2 bases, with 13 bases between them. CDR1 is MRHNA and CDR2 is SNTAGT in the germline V gene. The length of the CDR3 is 13 residues. This CDR3 reads CASQPGEPYEQYF. The DNA of the CDR3 is TGTGCCAGCCAACCGGGAGAGCCCTACGAGCAGTACTTC.

This chain joins TRBV7-9 and TRBJ2-5; TRBD1 matches 7 bases. Trimming took 7 bases from V and 5 from J; bases not matched to a gene: 4. Germline-derived CDR1 and CDR2 are SEHNR and FQNEAQ (reference sequence). The length of the CDR3 is 12 residues. The CDR3 region has the DNA TGTGCCAGCAAGGGGGCCGGGGAGACCCAGTACTTC. Translation gives CASKGAGETQYF.

V is TRBV30 and J is TRBJ1-2; 9 bases fit TRBD1. V was pared by 5 bases and J by 4 bases, with 8 bases of the junction left unmatched. This CDR3 has 14 amino acids. Germline V gene lookup returns CDR1 GTSNPN and CDR2 SVGIG (reference sequence). The CDR3 DNA is TGTGCCTGGGGGTGGACAGGGGAGACCTATGGCTACACCTTC. Translated: CAWGWTGETYGYTF.

This clone has only one observation. The chain employs TRBV19 and TRBJ2-1; D is possibly TRBD2 (5 bases). Trimming took 1 base from V and 3 from J, leaving 10 bases between them. This CDR3 is 15 amino acids long. Germline loops: CDR1 LNHDA, CDR2 SQIVND (reference sequence). Here the CDR3 reads CASSIASGNYNEQFF. CDR3 bases: TGTGCCAGTAGTATAGCATCGGGAAACTACAATGAGCAGTTCTTC.

The CDR3 nucleotides are TGCGCCAGCAGCACCACTGAAGCTGGCTATGGCTACACCTTC. This encodes CASSTTEAGYGYTF. V is TRBV5-1 and J is TRBJ1-2; D unresolved. Germline CDR1 SGHRS, CDR2 YFSETQ. The V gene lost 4 bases and the J gene lost 4 bases, with 14 bases spanning the gap. The CDR3 extends over 14 amino acids.

This clone was seen once. The chain combines TRBV6-5 with TRBJ2-1; the match to TRBD1 covers 9 bases. Per the germline V gene, CDR1 is MNHEY and CDR2 is SVGAGI. The CDR3 has 16 amino acids. After removal of 3 bases from V and 6 bases from J, the junction contained 9 bases not matched to a gene. CDR3 in DNA: TGTGCCAGCAGTTATCAGGACAGGGGTGGGGTCAATGAGCAGTTCTTC. It encodes CASSYQDRGGVNEQFF.

The chain employs TRBV6-1 and TRBJ2-7, with TRBD2 identical over 11 bases. This CDR3 is 18 amino acids long. Germline CDR1 and CDR2: MNHNS and SASEGT. The V segment lost 1 base and the J segment 9 bases; nucleotides outside the gene matches: 17. Here the CDR3 reads CASSEEGFDSGRASVQYF. The CDR3 DNA is TGTGCCAGCAGTGAAGAGGGGTTTGATAGCGGGAGGGCCTCTGTGCAGTACTTC.

The chain has TRBV5-6 and TRBJ2-7; 7 nucleotides line up with TRBD1. Germline CDR1 is SGHDT and CDR2 is YYEEEE. The CDR3 consists of 16 residues. V lost 4 bases to trimming and J lost 0 bases; unmatched junction nucleotides: 10. For the CDR3, the DNA is TGTGCCAGCAGCCCCCTAGAGACAGGGCGCTCCTACGAGCAGTACTTC. It codes for CASSPLETGRSYEQYF. The full variable domain, in which reference TRBV5-6 and TRBJ2-7 provide the parts outside the CDR3, is DAGVTQSPTHLIKTRGQQVTLRCSPKSGHDTVSWYQQALGQGPQFIFQYYEEEERQRGNFPDRFSGHQFPNYSSELNVNALLLGDSALYLCASSPLETGRSYEQYFGPGTRLTVT.

The genes are TRBV7-9 and TRBJ1-1; TRBD1 aligns across 7 bases. The CDR3 extends over 15 amino acids. V lost 5 bases, J lost 2 bases, and 8 bases stayed unmatched. CDR1 and CDR2 from the germline V gene are SEHNR and FQNEAQ (reference sequence). The CDR3 bases are TGTGCCAGCAGCCCCACGACAGGGTTTAACACTGAAGCTTTCTTT. It specifies CASSPTTGFNTEAFF.

This clone was counted only a few times. The J gene is TRBJ1-1, the V gene TRBV7-8; possible D gene TRBD1, 5 bases. Per germline, CDR1 SGHVS and CDR2 FQNEAQ. V lost 2 bases, J lost 1 base, and 14 bases lay in between. The CDR3 is 16 amino acids. The CDR3 sequence is CASSLRQGRTNTEAFF. The CDR3 DNA is TGTGCCAGCAGCTTACGCCAGGGCAGAACGAACACTGAAGCTTTCTTT.

The chain uses TRBV9 and TRBJ2-7; 11 bases map to TRBD2. Germline CDR1 is SGDLS and CDR2 is YYNGEE. The CDR3 is 15 residues long. V was pared by 0 bases and J by 6 bases, with 5 bases of the junction left unmatched. DNA for the CDR3: TGTGCCAGCAGCGTAGCGGGACTAGCGGCGTCCGAGCAGTACTTC. As protein: CASSVAGLAASEQYF.

The chain couples TRBV11-1 to TRBJ2-3; unclear D gene. The length of the CDR3 is 11 residues. V gave up 5 bases and J gave up 6 bases, with 6 bases separating them. Germline V gene lookup returns CDR1 SGHAT and CDR2 FQDESV (reference sequence). This CDR3 reads CASSALDTQYF. CDR3 nucleotide sequence: TGTGCCAGCAGCGCGCTTGATACGCAGTATTTT.

V and J are TRBV18 and TRBJ1-4, with no clear D. The germline V and J ends were trimmed by 5 bases and 5 bases, with 12 bases remaining between them. This CDR3 contains 14 residues. Germline V gene lookup returns CDR1 KGHSH and CDR2 LQKENI. As DNA, the CDR3 is TGTGCCAGCTCATACAACGAACAAAATGAAAAACTGTTTTTT. Its protein product is CASSYNEQNEKLFF.

The chain uses TRBV19 and TRBJ1-6, with D hard to call. Trimming removed 7 bases at V and 4 bases at J, with 8 bases between. Looked up from germline, CDR1 is LNHDA and CDR2 is SQIVND (reference sequence). This CDR3 contains 13 residues. This CDR3 reads CASIDTYNSPLHF. Here the CDR3 DNA reads TGTGCCAGTATCGACACATATAATTCACCCCTCCACTTT. Variable domain in full (rest from reference TRBV19 and TRBJ1-6): DGGITQSPKYLFRKEGQNVTLSCEQNLNHDAMYWYRQDPGQGLRLIYYSQIVNDFQKGDIAEGYSVSREKKESFPLTVTSAQKNPTAFYLCASIDTYNSPLHFGNGTRLTVT.

The chain recombines TRBV18 with TRBJ2-2, with 9 bases identical to TRBD1. This CDR3 has 15 amino acids. With V trimmed by 8 bases and J by 4 bases, 8 bases remained unmatched. Germline CDR1 is KGHSH and CDR2 is LQKENI. CDR3 DNA sequence: TGTGCCAGCACCTCGAGGACAGGGGTCACCGGGGAGCTGTTTTTT. As protein: CASTSRTGVTGELFF.

For this clone: This same CDR3 is encoded by further DNA sequences in the sample. The chain recombines TRBV6-1 with TRBJ1-4; 7 bases match TRBD1. CDR1 and CDR2 from the germline V gene are MNHNS and SASEGT. With 8 bases clipped from V and 4 bases from J, the junction kept 7 bases outside the gene matches. The CDR3 is 14 amino acids. The CDR3 loop is CASSEDRLNEKLFF. CDR3 bases: TGTGCCAGCTCCGAGGACAGGCTTAATGAAAAACTGTTTTTT.

The CDR3 loop is CASSTVPQGNTEAFF. The CDR3 region has the DNA TGTGCCAGTAGTACAGTCCCCCAGGGGAACACTGAAGCTTTCTTT. V and J are TRBV19 and TRBJ1-1, with D perhaps matching TRBD1 (5 bases). CDR1 is LNHDA, CDR2 SQIVND, per germline (reference sequence). CDR3 length equals 15 residues. Trimming removed 4 bases from V and 1 base from J, with 13 bases in between.

This chain connects TRBV29-1 to TRBJ2-5; D is ambiguous. Trimming cost V 0 bases and J 3 bases, with 5 bases left between them. Germline V CDR1 and CDR2: SQVTM, ANQGSEA. The CDR3 has 12 amino acids. CDR3 bases: TGCAGCGTTGAAGATCTAGAAGAGACCCAGTACTTC. This codes for CSVEDLEETQYF.